Below, 24 T cell receptor beta chains from the same sample are listed, as sequenced in a study of T cells after yellow fever vaccination. TCRdb reprocessed the 5' RACE reads with MiXCR, giving one entry per CDR3 protein. The sample has around 610,000 distinct CDR3 sequences, approximately 12% seen once. Sequencing used PBMCs, obtained on the day of the yellow fever booster vaccination. The source is a man aged 25 to 40 who received the YFV17D yellow fever vaccine.

The V call is TRBV19, the J call TRBJ1-5, with D perhaps TRBD1 (5 bases). V lost 7 bases, J lost 4 bases, and 14 bases lay in between. The CDR3 covers 14 residues. Germline V gene data show CDR1 as LNHDA and CDR2 as SQIVND (reference sequence). The CDR3 loop reads CASTGVGGNQPQHF. In DNA form, the CDR3 reads TGTGCCAGTACCGGAGTGGGGGGGAATCAGCCCCAGCATTTT. The variable domain in full, with the rest retrieved from reference TRBV19 and TRBJ1-5, is DGGITQSPKYLFRKEGQNVTLSCEQNLNHDAMYWYRQDPGQGLRLIYYSQIVNDFQKGDIAEGYSVSREKKESFPLTVTSAQKNPTAFYLCASTGVGGNQPQHFGDGTRLSIL.

The rearrangement links TRBV19 to TRBJ1-1, with TRBD1 as a possible D gene (6 bases). V shed 5 bases and J shed 1 base, with 14 bases lying between them. Germline V gives CDR1 LNHDA, CDR2 SQIVND (reference sequence). CDR3 length: 15 residues. DNA for the CDR3: TGTGCCAGTAGTTCACCCGGGACATCGAACACTGAAGCTTTCTTT. Encoded protein: CASSSPGTSNTEAFF.

By share of the sample, this clonotype is medium-sized. The V call is TRBV20-1, the J call TRBJ2-7; D gene ambiguous. The CDR3 has 12 amino acids. The V end lost 1 base, the J end lost 2 bases, and 6 bases lay between the germline ends. From germline, CDR1 is DFQATT and CDR2 SNEGSKA (reference sequence). The chain's CDR3 is CSARGETYEQYF. The CDR3 region has the DNA TGCAGTGCTAGAGGGGAAACCTACGAGCAGTACTTC.

The V call is TRBV28, the J call TRBJ2-1, with TRBD2 matching over 13 bases. V dropped 4 bases and J dropped 8; count of bases not matched to a gene: 8. Germline loops: CDR1 MDHEN, CDR2 SYDVKM. This CDR3 is built from 16 residues. This chain's CDR3 is CASSYGGLAGWDEQFF. CDR3 DNA: TGTGCCAGCAGTTATGGGGGACTAGCGGGATGGGATGAGCAGTTCTTC.

The J gene is TRBJ2-5, the V gene TRBV6-2 or TRBV6-3; 10 bases agree with TRBD2. Germline trimming cut 7 bases from V and 1 base from J; bases unmatched to any gene: 9. This CDR3 is built from 16 residues. Germline CDR1 and CDR2: MNHEY and SVGEGT. This chain's CDR3 is CASNPRSGRAQETQYF. CDR3 DNA sequence: TGTGCCAGCAACCCTCGGAGCGGGAGGGCCCAAGAGACCCAGTACTTC.

In its sample, this clonotype was seen a few times. The chain carries TRBV10-3 and TRBJ2-5, with D perhaps matching TRBD1 (7 bases). Germline V lookup: CDR1 ENHRY, CDR2 SYGVKD. V gave up 6 bases and J gave up 3 bases, with 17 bases separating them. The CDR3 contains 15 residues. The CDR3 bases are TGTGCCATCAGGGATATGGACAGGAGGGAAGAGACCCAGTACTTC. Its protein is CAIRDMDRREETQYF.

The chain is built from TRBV5-4 and TRBJ2-7; the match to TRBD2 covers 7 bases. With 4 bases clipped from V and 2 bases from J, the junction kept 12 bases outside the gene matches. The germline V gene has CDR1 SGHNT and CDR2 YYREEE (reference sequence). The length of the CDR3 is 16 residues. CDR3 loop: CASSRDSGLLTYEQYF. The CDR3 nucleotides read TGTGCCAGCAGCCGTGATAGCGGGCTGTTAACCTACGAGCAGTACTTC. The complete variable domain, with remaining parts taken from reference TRBV5-4 and TRBJ2-7, reads ETGVTQSPTHLIKTRGQQVTLRCSSQSGHNTVSWYQQALGQGPQFIFQYYREEENGRGNFPPRFSGLQFPNYSSELNVNALELDDSALYLCASSRDSGLLTYEQYFGPGTRLTVT.

The rearrangement links TRBV15 to TRBJ2-7; the D is unclear. V lost 0 bases and J 0 bases, leaving 12 bases between the germline ends. The germline gives CDR1 LNHNV, CDR2 YYDKDF (reference sequence). This CDR3 is 16 amino acids long. The CDR3, as DNA: TGTGCCACCAGCAGAGATCATAACCTAATCTCCTACGAGCAGTACTTC. This encodes CATSRDHNLISYEQYF.

The rearrangement links TRBV5-1 to TRBJ2-7; 9 bases match TRBD1. V shed 0 bases and J 5 bases; nucleotides not matched to a gene: 3. This CDR3 spans 14 amino acids. Germline CDR1 and CDR2: SGHRS and YFSETQ. In nucleotides, the CDR3 is TGCGCCAGCAGCTTGGAAGGGACAGGGAACGAGCAGTACTTC. It translates to CASSLEGTGNEQYF.

This chain uses TRBV29-1 with TRBJ2-1; TRBD2 matches 7 bases. The CDR3 loop spans 14 amino acids. Germline loops: CDR1 SQVTM, CDR2 ANQGSEA. Trimming cost V 3 bases and J 10 bases; bases outside gene matches: 12. This chain's CDR3 is CSVDQGRLASEQFF. The CDR3 nucleotides read TGCAGCGTTGACCAAGGTCGACTAGCATCCGAGCAGTTCTTC.

The J gene is TRBJ2-7, the V gene TRBV29-1, with D possibly matching TRBD1 (6 bases). The CDR3 is 15 amino acids. The V and J ends lost 6 bases and 4 bases respectively, with 22 bases between them. Per the germline V gene, CDR1 is SQVTM and CDR2 is ANQGSEA. DNA of the CDR3: TGCAGCGTAGACACCGGACAGCCGGATGTTTACGAGCAGTACTTC. Translation: CSVDTGQPDVYEQYF.

There are a few counts of this clonotype. The rearrangement links TRBV5-4 to TRBJ2-5, with no clear D. The CDR3 sequence is 14 residues long. The germline V gene has CDR1 SGHNT and CDR2 YYREEE (reference sequence). Trimming left V 5 bases short and J 3 bases short, with 14 bases between. The CDR3 is CASRRQTVEETQYF. As DNA, the CDR3 is TGTGCCAGCAGACGCCAAACAGTGGAAGAGACCCAGTACTTC.

The rearrangement joins TRBV5-1 to TRBJ1-1; no clear D gene. V lost 4 bases to trimming and J lost 8 bases, with 15 bases between them. Germline V lookup: CDR1 SGHRS, CDR2 YFSETQ. The CDR3 consists of 13 residues. The chain's CDR3 is CASSPAFPDEAFF. CDR3 bases: TGCGCCAGCAGCCCAGCTTTTCCGGACGAAGCTTTCTTT.

This clonotype was seen only a few times. The rearrangement links TRBV5-5 to TRBJ1-1, with no clear D. Germline V gene data show CDR1 as SGHKS and CDR2 as YYEKEE (reference sequence). The CDR3 is made up of 13 amino acids. Trimming removed 1 base at V and 4 bases at J, with 8 bases between. The DNA for the CDR3 is TGTGCCAGCAGCTTGTTTGCGGGCACTGAAGCTTTCTTT. It yields the protein CASSLFAGTEAFF. Variable domain in full (rest from reference TRBV5-5 and TRBJ1-1): DAGVTQSPTHLIKTRGQQVTLRCSPISGHKSVSWYQQVLGQGPQFIFQYYEKEERGRGNFPDRFSARQFPNYSSELNVNALLLGDSALYLCASSLFAGTEAFFGQGTRLTVV.

The chain recombines TRBV7-2 with TRBJ2-2; maybe TRBD1 (6 bases). CDR1 and CDR2 (germline): SGHTA, FQGNSA. The V and J ends lost 6 bases and 0 bases respectively, with 11 bases between them. The CDR3 extends over 15 amino acids. CDR3 amino acids: CASSQQGANTGELFF. The CDR3 nucleotides are TGTGCCAGCAGTCAACAGGGAGCGAACACCGGGGAGCTGTTTTTT.

The J gene is TRBJ2-1, the V gene TRBV6-5; D might be TRBD1 (5 bases). The V gene's germline CDR1 is MNHEY and CDR2 SVGAGI. Trimming left V 4 bases short and J 0 bases short, with 16 bases between. This CDR3 spans 17 amino acids. In DNA form, the CDR3 reads TGTGCCAGCAGTTTCTCAAGGGGCCCCAGCTCCTACAATGAGCAGTTCTTC. This codes for CASSFSRGPSSYNEQFF.

The J gene is TRBJ2-2, the V gene TRBV20-1; perhaps TRBD2 as D (5 bases). The CDR3 spans 12 residues. CDR1 and CDR2 from the germline V gene are DFQATT and SNEGSKA (reference sequence). V lost 6 bases, J lost 3 bases, and 8 bases lay in between. The CDR3 DNA follows: TGCAGTGCCTGTAGCGACACCGGGGAGCTGTTTTTT. The encoded protein is CSACSDTGELFF.

This clonotype was counted between two and nine times. The chain couples TRBV4-3 to TRBJ2-7, with D tentatively TRBD2 (6 bases). CDR1 is LGHNA, CDR2 YSLEER, per germline. CDR3 length: 14 residues. V was clipped by 0 bases and J by 4 bases, with 10 bases between them. CDR3 region: CASSQEGGKYEQYF. The CDR3 region has the DNA TGCGCCAGCAGCCAAGAGGGCGGGAAGTACGAGCAGTACTTC.

This clonotype was detected only a few times. The genes are TRBV6-5 and TRBJ2-1; D might be TRBD2 (7 bases). The ends were cut back, 2 bases at V and 4 bases at J, with 12 bases in the middle. The CDR3 sequence is 15 residues long. CDR1 is MNHEY, CDR2 SVGAGI, per germline. In DNA form, the CDR3 reads TGTGCCAGCAGTTACGACGGGGGGCCGTACAATGAGCAGTTCTTC. This encodes CASSYDGGPYNEQFF.

The CDR3 nucleotides are TGTGCCAGCAGCAAGTCGTCTGGGACCGGGGAGCTGTTTTTT. Residues: CASSKSSGTGELFF. The rearrangement uses TRBV7-2 and TRBJ2-2; D gene unclear. This CDR3 spans 14 amino acids. CDR1 is SGHTA, CDR2 FQGNSA, per germline. V lost 5 bases to trimming and J lost 5 bases, with 12 bases between them.

This clonotype was seen a handful of times. The rearrangement uses TRBV20-1 and TRBJ1-5; 7 nucleotides agree with TRBD1. Unmatched junction bases numbered 6, after V lost 1 base and J lost 0 bases. Germline values: CDR1 DFQATT, CDR2 SNEGSKA (reference sequence). The CDR3 spans 16 residues. The chain's CDR3 is CSARGQGDYSNQPQHF. The CDR3 DNA sequence: TGCAGTGCTAGAGGGCAGGGGGATTATAGCAATCAGCCCCAGCATTTT.

The CDR3 region is CASSGPLLGNGYTF. Written as DNA, the CDR3 is TGTGCCAGCAGCGGACCGCTCCTAGGGAATGGCTACACCTTC. J is TRBJ1-2 and V is TRBV9; D uncertain. Deletions cut 3 bases from V and 6 bases from J, with 15 bases between. This CDR3 is 14 amino acids long. Looked up from germline, CDR1 is SGDLS and CDR2 is YYNGEE.

The J gene is TRBJ1-6, the V gene TRBV4-3, with 8 positions matching TRBD1. The CDR3 is made up of 15 amino acids. Germline trimming cut 3 bases from V and 8 bases from J; bases unmatched to any gene: 6. CDR1 LGHNA and CDR2 YSLEER come from the germline V gene. The CDR3 protein is CASSHTGGVDSPLHF. CDR3 DNA sequence: TGCGCCAGCAGCCACACAGGGGGAGTAGATTCACCCCTCCACTTT.

The chain couples TRBV11-2 to TRBJ2-2; TRBD2 agrees at 10 bases. The CDR3 has 18 residues. V lost 4 bases and J lost 2; bases outside the gene matches: 10. Per germline, CDR1 SGHAT and CDR2 FQNNGV. The CDR3 nucleotides read TGTGCCAGCAGCTACACGGCACTAGCGGGATATAACACCGGGGAGCTGTTTTTT. Translated: CASSYTALAGYNTGELFF.